The 25 T cell receptor beta chains presented below share a single source sample, sequenced in a study of cytomegalovirus exposure and HLA in healthy donors. It was with 60 Vbeta and 13 Jbeta primers that the PCR ran. Sequencing was performed with immunoSEQ multiplex PCR; in TCRdb, only in-frame clones are kept and a portion is missing. The profile shows around 150,000 clones, about 82% of them singletons. The specimen sequenced was PBMCs. These receptors came from a woman between 25 and 40 years old in good health and CMV-seropositive.

This clone was counted a single time. The chain uses TRBV20-1 and TRBJ1-2; D possibly corresponds to TRBD1 (5 bases). There are 10 residues in the CDR3. CDR1 DFQATT and CDR2 SNEGSKA come from the germline V gene (reference sequence). Trimming shortened V by 5 bases and J by 6 bases, and 7 bases separated the two germline ends. The chain's CDR3 is CSAVGDGYTF. The CDR3 DNA is TGCAGTGCTGTAGGGGATGGCTACACCTTC.

CDR3 sequence reads: CAIRGLAGGYNEQFF. The CDR3 DNA follows: TGTGCCATCAGAGGACTAGCGGGGGGGTACAATGAGCAGTTCTTC. The V gene is TRBV10-3, the J gene TRBJ2-1; 15 positions agree with TRBD2. This CDR3 is 15 amino acids long. CDR1 is ENHRY and CDR2 is SYGVKD in the germline V gene. J lost 4 bases, V lost 6 bases, and 1 base had no gene match.

The chain combines TRBV2 with TRBJ1-6; weak D call: TRBD1 (5 bases). The CDR3 totals 15 residues. Trimming left V 8 bases short and J 0 bases short, with 11 bases between. The germline V gene has CDR1 SNHLY and CDR2 FYNNEI. In DNA form, the CDR3 reads TGTGCCAGCGGGGCGGAATACTCCTATAATTCACCCCTCCACTTT. This translates into CASGAEYSYNSPLHF.

Comment on this clone: Germline is not matched at one junction end, which may reflect a read error. This CDR3 is also generated by other DNA sequences in the sample. The genes are TRBV10-3 and TRBJ1-5; D not certain. Germline values: CDR1 ENHRY, CDR2 SYGVKD. This CDR3 region has 14 residues. CDR3: CAISEREVGQPQHF. Written as DNA, the CDR3 is TGCGCCATCAGTGAGCGGGAGGTAGGCCAGCCCCAGCATTTT.

V usage is TRBV4-2 and J usage is TRBJ1-4; D remains ambiguous. The CDR3 sequence is 17 residues long. V was cut by 0 bases and J by 0 bases, with 11 bases left in between. The germline V gene encodes CDR1 LGHNA and CDR2 YNFKEQ. In DNA form, the CDR3 reads TGTGCCAGCAGCCAAGATAACGCAAGAGCAACTAATGAAAAACTGTTTTTT. This encodes CASSQDNARATNEKLFF.

The chain carries TRBV7-3 and TRBJ1-1, with D uncertain. CDR3 size: 15 residues. Trimming pared 1 base from V and 0 bases from J, leaving 9 bases between. Germline CDR1 and CDR2: SGHTA and FQGTGA. CDR3 residues: CASSLSRSMNTEAFF. In DNA, the CDR3 is TGTGCCAGCAGCTTAAGTAGATCCATGAACACTGAAGCTTTCTTT.

As to this clone: An end of the junction differs from the germline gene, which may be a read error. V and J are TRBV2 and TRBJ1-1; 8 positions match TRBD1. The CDR3 covers 11 residues. Looked up from germline, CDR1 is SNHLY and CDR2 is FYNNEI. CDR3 protein: CASRRQGLTQF. The CDR3 bases are TGTGCCAGCAGGAGACAGGGGCTGACCCAATTT.

The chain employs TRBV10-3 and TRBJ1-1; tentative D call: TRBD1 (6 bases). V was trimmed by 11 bases and J by 2 bases, leaving 18 bases between them. The CDR3 totals 14 residues. CDR1 and CDR2 from the germline V gene are ENHRY and SYGVKD. The CDR3 DNA is TGTGCCTCTCAAGACAGGCTTGGTAACACTGAAGCTTTCTTT. Residues: CASQDRLGNTEAFF.

The chain is built from TRBV20-1 and TRBJ2-7, with D perhaps TRBD2 (6 bases). The CDR3 has 11 residues. In germline, CDR1 is DFQATT, CDR2 SNEGSKA (reference sequence). The CDR3 region is CSGAQGYEQYF. In DNA, the CDR3 is TGCTCGGGAGCTCAGGGCTACGAGCAGTACTTC.

This clone was counted only a few times. The gene calls are TRBV10-3 and TRBJ1-2; D not resolved. CDR3 length: 15 residues. Germline V lookup: CDR1 ENHRY, CDR2 SYGVKD. V shed 9 bases and J shed 8 bases, with 25 bases lying between them. The CDR3 sequence is CAIQHPPGGLEGYTF. Written as DNA, the CDR3 is TGTGCCATTCAACACCCACCGGGTGGATTAGAAGGCTACACCTTC.

The chain is built from TRBV7-9 and TRBJ2-5; the D gene is possibly TRBD1 (5 bases). V shed 4 bases and J shed 5 bases, with 23 bases lying between them. Germline assignment: CDR1 SEHNR and CDR2 FQNEAQ (reference sequence). The CDR3 contains 17 residues. The CDR3 bases are TGTGCCAGCAGCTCCCAGGGTATTCTCAGGGATTTGGAGACCCAGTACTTC. Protein: CASSSQGILRDLETQYF.

In DNA form, the CDR3 reads TGTGCCAGCAGTACAACTCACAGGGAATTCCACGAGCAGTACTTC. Translation gives CASSTTHREFHEQYF. This rearrangement joins TRBV27 to TRBJ2-7, with D perhaps TRBD1 (6 bases). V dropped 5 bases and J dropped 5 bases, with 19 bases sitting between them. The CDR3 is 15 residues long. Germline-derived CDR1 and CDR2 are MNHEY and SMNVEV (reference sequence).

The V gene is TRBV7-9, the J gene TRBJ1-1; 11 bases line up with TRBD1. The length of the CDR3 is 14 residues. The V segment lost 5 bases and the J segment 8 bases; nucleotides outside the gene matches: 7. The germline CDR1 and CDR2 sequences are SEHNR and FQNEAQ (reference sequence). The CDR3 bases are TGTGCCAGCAGCACCTGGACAGGGGGCGGCGAAGCTTTCTTT. Translating it yields CASSTWTGGGEAFF. The full variable domain, rest sourced from reference TRBV7-9 and TRBJ1-1, is DTGVSQNPRHKITKRGQNVTFRCDPISEHNRLYWYRQTLGQGPEFLTYFQNEAQLEKSRLLSDRFSAERPKGSFSTLEIQRTEQGDSAMYLCASSTWTGGGEAFFGQGTRLTVV.

The chain links TRBV15 to TRBJ2-7, with a tentative D call TRBD1 (6 bases). This CDR3 is 13 amino acids long. Germline V gene lookup returns CDR1 LNHNV and CDR2 YYDKDF (reference sequence). Trimming shortened V by 4 bases and J by 3 bases, and 10 bases separated the two germline ends. The CDR3 coding sequence is TGTGCCACCAGCATTGGACAGCTCTACGAGCAGTACTTC. It codes for CATSIGQLYEQYF.

This clone was counted only a few times. The chain combines TRBV7-2 with TRBJ1-6; weak D call: TRBD1 (5 bases). The V gene lost 1 base and the J gene lost 11 bases, with 12 bases spanning the gap. The CDR3 runs 14 residues. Germline V lookup: CDR1 SGHTA, CDR2 FQGNSA. In DNA, the CDR3 is TGTGCCAGCAGCTTAGATGGGTTAGGGGCACCCCTCCACTTT. It encodes CASSLDGLGAPLHF.

This clone has a handful of counts. The same CDR3 can be traced to other DNA sequences in this sample. The chain links TRBV27 to TRBJ1-1; weak D call: TRBD1 (6 bases). Trimming removed 0 bases from V and 5 bases from J, with 10 bases in between. This CDR3 has 14 residues. Germline-derived CDR1 and CDR2 are MNHEY and SMNVEV (reference sequence). In DNA form, the CDR3 reads TGTGCCAGCAGTTTATCCAGGGGAAATACTGAAGCTTTCTTT. Translating it yields CASSLSRGNTEAFF.

V is TRBV18 and J is TRBJ1-6; 9 bases map to TRBD1. The CDR3 totals 17 residues. Germline CDR1 KGHSH, CDR2 LQKENI. V lost 4 bases, J lost 1 base, and 5 bases stayed unmatched. CDR3 protein: CASSLTGTGSYNSPLHF. CDR3 bases: TGTGCCAGCTCACTTACCGGGACAGGGTCCTATAATTCACCCCTCCACTTT. The full variable domain, rest sourced from reference TRBV18 and TRBJ1-6, is NAGVMQNPRHLVRRRGQEARLRCSPMKGHSHVYWYRQLPEEGLKFMVYLQKENIIDESGMPKERFSAEFPKEGPSILRIQQVVRGDSAAYFCASSLTGTGSYNSPLHFGNGTRLTVT.

The J gene is TRBJ1-6, the V gene TRBV6-4; the D is unclear. The V end was cut by 6 bases, the J end by 0 bases, with 9 bases between. The CDR3 is 15 amino acids. Per the germline V gene, CDR1 is MRHNA and CDR2 is SNTAGT. In DNA, the CDR3 is TGTGCCAGCAGGGTGACAAGCTCCTATAATTCACCCCTCCACTTT. This codes for CASRVTSSYNSPLHF.

This clone has only a few counts. The chain couples TRBV5-4 to TRBJ1-2, with 8 bases fitting TRBD1. The CDR3 sequence is 13 residues long. V lost 5 bases and J lost 7; bases outside the gene matches: 7. The V gene's germline CDR1 is SGHNT and CDR2 YYREEE (reference sequence). The CDR3 sequence is CASRLGGQVGYTF. The CDR3 DNA follows: TGTGCCAGCAGGCTGGGGGGACAGGTTGGCTACACCTTC.

The chain joins TRBV11-3 to TRBJ2-1; D is perhaps TRBD2 (7 bases). The CDR3 is 14 amino acids. CDR1 and CDR2 from the germline V gene are SGHNT and YENEEA. V was cut by 3 bases and J by 5 bases, with 11 bases left in between. The CDR3 region has the DNA TGTGCCAGCAGCTTGGGGGGGCACGACAATGAGCAGTTCTTC. Amino acids: CASSLGGHDNEQFF.

J is TRBJ1-2 and V is TRBV27; the match to TRBD1 covers 7 bases. The V segment lost 2 bases and the J segment 4 bases; nucleotides outside the gene matches: 10. Germline V gene lookup returns CDR1 MNHEY and CDR2 SMNVEV (reference sequence). The CDR3 loop spans 16 amino acids. In DNA, the CDR3 is TGTGCCAGCAGTTTAATGGTTGGAGGGGGCGGCTATGGCTACACCTTC. Its translation is CASSLMVGGGGYGYTF.

This rearrangement joins TRBV18 to TRBJ2-7; D is uncertain. Germline CDR1 and CDR2: KGHSH and LQKENI. The germline V and J ends were trimmed by 3 bases and 2 bases, with 11 bases remaining between them. This CDR3 has 14 amino acids. The CDR3 reads CASSPPSLPYEQYF. The CDR3 DNA is TGTGCCAGCTCACCGCCTAGTCTTCCCTACGAGCAGTACTTC.

This clone was counted only a few times. The chain employs TRBV5-6 and TRBJ2-7, with D tentatively TRBD1 (7 bases). The CDR3 spans 14 residues. Trimming cost V 2 bases and J 2 bases, with 11 bases left between them. Germline CDR1 SGHDT, CDR2 YYEEEE. Here the CDR3 DNA reads TGTGCCAGCAGCTTACTCAGGGGGGCCTACGAGCAGTACTTC. This sequence encodes CASSLLRGAYEQYF.

This clone was recorded once. This rearrangement joins TRBV18 to TRBJ2-1, with 7 bases that match TRBD2. The V gene's germline CDR1 is KGHSH and CDR2 LQKENI. The CDR3 length is 14 residues. V shed 0 bases and J 6 bases; nucleotides not matched to a gene: 2. The CDR3 nucleotides read TGTGCCAGCTCACCACCGGGGGGGTCCAATGAGCAGTTCTTC. This gives the protein CASSPPGGSNEQFF.

This clone showed up just a few times. The chain uses TRBV10-3 and TRBJ1-1; 8 positions match TRBD1. Per the germline V gene, CDR1 is ENHRY and CDR2 is SYGVKD. This CDR3 contains 16 residues. The junction had 13 bases not matched to a gene; V was cut back by 6 bases and J by 4 bases. CDR3 sequence: CAISASGTGGSTEAFF. The CDR3 DNA sequence: TGTGCCATCAGCGCTTCCGGGACAGGAGGGAGCACTGAAGCTTTCTTT.